The present T cell receptor (beta chain) was sequenced within a study of T cell changes during pregnancy in multiple sclerosis. This CDR3 has 15 amino acids. Germline CDR1 reads SEHNR; CDR2 reads FQNEAQ (reference sequence). Trimming pared 4 bases from V and 3 bases from J, leaving 15 bases between. Produced via immunoSEQ multiplex PCR; TCRdb's table is partial and in-frame only. This sample has some 31,000 clones; about nine tenths occur once, and the top ten carry around 6.8%. The origin of this receptor is a female donor with multiple sclerosis, enrolled in a pregnancy study. The sequencing used CD8+ T cells from peripheral blood mononuclear cells, collected in the second trimester of pregnancy. V is TRBV7-9 and J is TRBJ1-1; tentative D call: TRBD1 (5 bases). The CDR3 sequence is CASSSSLDRDTEAFF. CDR3 nucleotide sequence: TGTGCCAGCAGCTCCTCGCTCGACAGAGACACTGAAGCTTTCTTT.